The clone carrying this TCR beta chain was detected many times. The antigen is not known. The entry originates in a study of blood T cells in healthy people across ages. About the research overall: About one barcoded beta molecule was captured per two T cells (by template switching).

Extraction of total RNA produced a minimum of 5.5 micrograms from each sample. V was pared by 6 bases and J by 8 bases, with 9 bases of the junction left unmatched. This CDR3 is built from 13 residues. Germline V gene lookup returns CDR1 WSHSY and CDR2 SAAADI. Using a J-beta primer mix together with a sample-barcoded 5' primer, a second PCR was run for roughly 6 to 11 cycles. Using its own MiXCR run on the 5' RACE reads, TCRdb lists one record per CDR3 protein. Found here are around 850,000 distinct CDR3 sequences, around 36% of them singletons; the top ten hold under 15%. Study-wide results and caveats: TCR beta diversity, measured per million T cells, fell in a roughly linear way with age. TCR beta diversity correlated strongly with naive T cell percentage.

The specimen sequenced was blood. This TCR was sampled from a man aged 18 to 29 in good health. V usage is TRBV10-2 and J usage is TRBJ1-2; 7 bases map to TRBD1. The CDR3 DNA sequence: TGCGCCAGCAGCGAGACAGGGCTTTTCGGCTACACCTTC. Amino acids: CASSETGLFGYTF.